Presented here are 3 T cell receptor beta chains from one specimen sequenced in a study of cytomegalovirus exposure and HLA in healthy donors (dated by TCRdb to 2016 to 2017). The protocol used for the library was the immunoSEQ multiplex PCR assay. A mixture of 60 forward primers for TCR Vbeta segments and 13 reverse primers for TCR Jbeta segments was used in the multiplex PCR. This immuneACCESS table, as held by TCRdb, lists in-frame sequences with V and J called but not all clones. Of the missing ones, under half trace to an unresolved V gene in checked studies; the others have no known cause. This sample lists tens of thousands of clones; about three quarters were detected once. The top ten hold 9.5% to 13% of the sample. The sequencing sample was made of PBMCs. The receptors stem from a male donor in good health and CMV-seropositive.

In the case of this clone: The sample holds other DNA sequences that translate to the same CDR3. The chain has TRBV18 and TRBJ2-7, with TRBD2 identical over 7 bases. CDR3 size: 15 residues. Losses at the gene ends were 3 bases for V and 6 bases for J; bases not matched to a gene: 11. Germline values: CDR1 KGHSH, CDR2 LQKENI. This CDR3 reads CASSPGGGARGEQYF. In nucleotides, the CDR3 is TGTGCCAGCTCACCGGGGGGAGGGGCACGGGGCGAGCAGTACTTC.

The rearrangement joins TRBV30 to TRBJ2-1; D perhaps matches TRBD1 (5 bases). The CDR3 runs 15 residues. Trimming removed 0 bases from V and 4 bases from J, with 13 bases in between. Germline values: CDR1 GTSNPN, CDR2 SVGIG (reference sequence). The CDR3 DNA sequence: TGTGCCTGGAGTGTAGGGCAGGGATCTTACAATGAGCAGTTCTTC. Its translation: CAWSVGQGSYNEQFF.

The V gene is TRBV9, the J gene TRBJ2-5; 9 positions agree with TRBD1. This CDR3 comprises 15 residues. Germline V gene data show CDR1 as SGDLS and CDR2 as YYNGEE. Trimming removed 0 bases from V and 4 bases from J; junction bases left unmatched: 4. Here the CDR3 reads CASSVAWTGVETQYF. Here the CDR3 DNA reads TGTGCCAGCAGCGTAGCTTGGACAGGGGTAGAGACCCAGTACTTC.